This T cell receptor beta chain appears in the sequencing data of a study of blood T cell repertoires in COVID-19. Libraries were prepared by immunoSEQ multiplex PCR; TCRdb keeps only in-frame clonotypes and omits some of them. The table shows about 180,000 clones, with 80% occurring only once. Allocation to cohorts depended on clinical history reported by the participants. Contact with a PCR-confirmed or clinician-diagnosed COVID-19 case occurred within 2 weeks of entry. The CDR3 is 13 amino acids. Germline CDR1 is KGHSH and CDR2 is LQKENI. V shed 3 bases, J shed 9 bases, and the junction held 0 bases outside the gene matches.

Sequenced sample: PBMCs or T cells enriched from blood (not recorded which). This chain connects TRBV18 to TRBJ2-3; 13 bases match TRBD2. The receptor was isolated from a man in his sixties who had been exposed to COVID-19. The DNA for the CDR3 is TGTGCCAGCTCACCGGGACTAGCGGGGACGCAGTATTTT. Translating gives CASSPGLAGTQYF. Together with reference TRBV18 and TRBJ2-3, the CDR3 gives the full variable domain: NAGVMQNPRHLVRRRGQEARLRCSPMKGHSHVYWYRQLPEEGLKFMVYLQKENIIDESGMPKERFSAEFPKEGPSILRIQQVVRGDSAAYFCASSPGLAGTQYFGPGTRLTVL.